The 22 T cell receptor beta chains below all came from one sample that was sequenced in a study of human T cells and chemical hapten exposure. Time point: patch test 3, about 24 weeks after DPC sensitization. Treatment here: therapeutic diphenylcyclopropenone sensitization with weekly scalp DPC. TCRdb re-analysed the RACE reads in MiXCR, keeping a single row per CDR3 protein. The repertoire includes around 130,000 distinct CDR3 sequences, 10% to 12% of them detected once, and around 2.4% sits in the top ten. This specimen was whole blood, taken in connection with sensitization to the hapten diphenylcyclopropenone (DPC). These receptors came from a woman between 50 and 59 years old with alopecia areata. Some clones in this sample may be carry-over from other donors' samples.

The chain joins TRBV7-2 to TRBJ2-3; TRBD1 matches at 7 bases. Trimming took 5 bases from V and 2 from J; bases not matched to a gene: 7. Germline V gene data show CDR1 as SGHTA and CDR2 as FQGNSA. The CDR3 sequence is 15 residues long. The chain's CDR3 is CASSRQTGLTDTQYF. CDR3 DNA: TGTGCCAGCAGCCGACAGACAGGGCTCACAGATACGCAGTATTTT. Combining the CDR3 with reference TRBV7-2 and TRBJ2-3 gives the whole variable domain GAGVSQSPSNKVTEKGKDVELRCDPISGHTALYWYRQSLGQGLEFLIYFQGNSAPDKSGLPSDRFSAERTGGSVSTLTIQRTQQEDSAVYLCASSRQTGLTDTQYFGPGTRLTVL.

In this sample, this clonotype turned up many times. The J gene is TRBJ2-1, the V gene TRBV20-1; weak D call: TRBD1 (7 bases). CDR3 length: 13 amino acids. Germline V lookup: CDR1 DFQATT, CDR2 SNEGSKA (reference sequence). The CDR3 loop reads CSARGQSYNEQFF. For the CDR3, the DNA is TGCAGCGCGCGGGGACAGTCCTACAATGAGCAGTTCTTC.

The table lists this clonotype with a few counts. J is TRBJ1-1 and V is TRBV7-6; D not certain. This CDR3 comprises 15 residues. CDR1 SGHVS and CDR2 FNYEAQ come from the germline V gene. Trimming cost V 4 bases and J 0 bases, with 12 bases left between them. For the CDR3, the DNA is TGTGCCAGCAGCTCAGGCATAGCGGTGAACACTGAAGCTTTCTTT. It specifies CASSSGIAVNTEAFF.

At least ten counts were recorded for this clonotype. V is TRBV20-1 and J is TRBJ2-1, with 11 bases aligning to TRBD2. Germline CDR1 is DFQATT and CDR2 is SNEGSKA (reference sequence). This CDR3 region has 15 residues. V was clipped by 5 bases and J by 9 bases; unmatched bases: 12. CDR3: CSAPNSGRALGEQFF. Written as DNA, the CDR3 is TGCAGTGCTCCTAATAGCGGGAGGGCCTTAGGTGAGCAGTTCTTC.

This chain connects TRBV7-9 to TRBJ2-5; D gene unclear. The ends were cut back, 5 bases at V and 4 bases at J, with 20 bases in the middle. The germline CDR1 and CDR2 sequences are SEHNR and FQNEAQ (reference sequence). This CDR3 comprises 16 residues. CDR3 protein: CASSPTGRRSRETQYF. The CDR3 DNA follows: TGTGCCAGCAGCCCCACCGGGCGGCGGAGCCGAGAGACCCAGTACTTC.

The V gene is TRBV6-6, the J gene TRBJ2-7; 7 bases align to TRBD1. With V trimmed by 7 bases and J by 4 bases, 7 bases remained unmatched. Germline-derived CDR1 and CDR2 are MNHNY and SVGAGI (reference sequence). This CDR3 contains 13 residues. The DNA of the CDR3 is TGTGCCAGCATCTTCGACAGGGAGTACGAGCAGTACTTC. It translates to CASIFDREYEQYF.

The chain couples TRBV14 to TRBJ2-3; the D is unclear. V was trimmed by 4 bases and J by 5 bases, leaving 10 bases between them. The CDR3 is 13 residues long. The germline V gene has CDR1 SGHDN and CDR2 FVKESK. The CDR3 DNA reads TGTGCCAGCAGCCGACACCTCGAAGATACGCAGTATTTT. It codes for CASSRHLEDTQYF.

Of note for this clonotype: A much larger clone is a single base away; this may be a read error. The chain uses TRBV5-5 and TRBJ2-4, with TRBD1 identical over 8 bases. The germline V gene has CDR1 SGHKS and CDR2 YYEKEE (reference sequence). The CDR3 totals 14 residues. J was trimmed by 8 bases and V by 4 bases; bases with no gene match: 8. CDR3 sequence reads: CASSRRTQGDIQYF. Here the CDR3 DNA reads TGTGCCAGCAGCCGCAGAACACAGGGGGACATTCAGTACTTC.

This chain links TRBV2 with TRBJ1-1, with D uncertain. The CDR3 loop spans 10 amino acids. V was clipped by 3 bases and J by 6 bases, with 2 bases between them. Germline loops: CDR1 SNHLY, CDR2 FYNNEI. The CDR3 DNA sequence: TGTGCCAGCAGTGATGCTGAAGCTTTCTTT. Encoded protein: CASSDAEAFF.

This clonotype was counted ten times or more. The chain uses TRBV4-1 and TRBJ2-3; unclear D gene. CDR3 length: 12 residues. Germline V lookup: CDR1 MGHRA, CDR2 YSYEKL. Deletions cut 0 bases from V and 6 bases from J, with 4 bases between. The CDR3 protein is CASSQELDTQYF. Here the CDR3 DNA reads TGCGCCAGCAGCCAAGAGTTGGATACGCAGTATTTT.

This chain links TRBV7-2 with TRBJ1-1, with D unresolved. The CDR3 is 16 residues long. V was shortened by 5 bases and J by 5 bases, with 21 bases between the two germline ends. Per germline, CDR1 SGHTA and CDR2 FQGNSA. CDR3: CASSPQDMGAGTEAFF. CDR3 coding DNA: TGTGCCAGCAGCCCGCAAGATATGGGAGCGGGGACTGAAGCTTTCTTT.

A few counts support this clonotype. V and J are TRBV6-5 and TRBJ1-1, with no clear D. This CDR3 region has 12 residues. From germline, CDR1 is MNHEY and CDR2 SVGAGI. With 2 bases removed from V and 2 bases from J, the gap between germline ends came to 3 bases. CDR3 protein: CASSYRNTEAFF. The DNA for the CDR3 is TGTGCCAGCAGTTACAGAAACACTGAAGCTTTCTTT.

At least ten counts were recorded for this clonotype. The J gene is TRBJ2-5, the V gene TRBV28, with TRBD1 matching 7 bases. Trimming cost V 6 bases and J 1 base; bases outside gene matches: 8. The CDR3 is made up of 15 amino acids. In germline, CDR1 is MDHEN, CDR2 SYDVKM. The CDR3 sequence is CASSPGDRAQETQYF. For the CDR3, the DNA is TGTGCCAGCAGCCCCGGCGACAGGGCCCAAGAGACCCAGTACTTC.

The chain carries TRBV27 and TRBJ2-5, with D possibly TRBD1 on 6 matching bases. Germline loops: CDR1 MNHEY, CDR2 SMNVEV (reference sequence). This CDR3 comprises 15 residues. The germline V and J ends were trimmed by 5 bases and 5 bases, with 18 bases remaining between them. CDR3 sequence: CASSPHRASRETQYF. CDR3 bases: TGTGCCAGCAGTCCACACAGGGCCTCCAGGGAGACCCAGTACTTC.

This clonotype turned up a few times. The gene calls are TRBV6-5 and TRBJ1-4; 9 bases are shared with TRBD1. Germline CDR1 reads MNHEY; CDR2 reads SVGAGI. The CDR3 sequence is 15 residues long. Unmatched junction bases numbered 9, after V lost 6 bases and J lost 7 bases. In DNA form, the CDR3 reads TGTGCCAGCAGCCGGGACAGGGTAGGCGTTGAAAAACTGTTTTTT. As protein: CASSRDRVGVEKLFF.

This chain's CDR3 is CASEFEGQDTDTQYF. For the CDR3, the DNA is TGTGCCAGCGAATTTGAGGGCCAGGACACAGATACGCAGTATTTT. This chain connects TRBV6-2 or TRBV6-3 to TRBJ2-3; TRBD2 is a possible D gene (5 bases). The germline V gene has CDR1 MNHEY and CDR2 SVGEGT. The CDR3 is made up of 15 amino acids. Trimming cost V 8 bases and J 2 bases, with 17 bases left between them.

This clonotype appeared many times. The V gene is TRBV12-3 or TRBV12-4, the J gene TRBJ1-4, with a tentative D call TRBD1 (6 bases). The CDR3 runs to 14 residues. Trimming stripped 5 bases from V and 5 bases from J, with 12 bases between. Here the CDR3 reads CASSTGTPNEKLFF. DNA for the CDR3: TGTGCCAGCAGTACCGGGACACCCAATGAAAAACTGTTTTTT.

The genes are TRBV10-3 and TRBJ1-5, with a tentative D call TRBD1 (5 bases). This CDR3 spans 16 amino acids. CDR1 is ENHRY and CDR2 is SYGVKD in the germline V gene. V was cut by 6 bases and J by 0 bases, with 15 bases left in between. Here the CDR3 reads CAIRGDGGYSNQPQHF. The CDR3 nucleotides read TGTGCCATCAGGGGGGATGGAGGGTATAGCAATCAGCCCCAGCATTTT.

The chain carries TRBV2 and TRBJ1-5, with a possible D match to TRBD1 (5 bases). Germline V gene data show CDR1 as SNHLY and CDR2 as FYNNEI. This CDR3 is 13 amino acids long. With 7 bases removed from V and 5 bases from J, the gap between germline ends came to 12 bases. In nucleotides, the CDR3 is TGTGCCAGCAATTGGGGGGAGGATCAGCCCCAGCATTTT. Encoded protein: CASNWGEDQPQHF.

The chain is built from TRBV5-1 and TRBJ2-2, with 11 bases lining up with TRBD1. The germline gives CDR1 SGHRS, CDR2 YFSETQ. With V trimmed by 4 bases and J by 6 bases, 2 bases remained unmatched. The CDR3 has 14 amino acids. Here the CDR3 DNA reads TGCGCCAGCAGCGGACAGGGGGCAGCCGGGGAGCTGTTTTTT. Protein: CASSGQGAAGELFF. Variable domain in full (rest from reference TRBV5-1 and TRBJ2-2): KAGVTQTPRYLIKTRGQQVTLSCSPISGHRSVSWYQQTPGQGLQFLFEYFSETQRNKGNFPGRFSGRQFSNSRSEMNVSTLELGDSALYLCASSGQGAAGELFFGEGSRLTVL.

A note on this clonotype: One end of the junction varies from germline; a read error may be responsible. The chain has TRBV6-6 and TRBJ1-2; D is uncertain. Germline assignment: CDR1 MNHNY and CDR2 SVGAGI (reference sequence). The CDR3 has 14 residues. The CDR3 sequence is CASSYDGPADRSSF. The CDR3 nucleotides are TGTGCCAGCAGTTACGACGGTCCCGCGGACCGATCTTCCTTC.

This clonotype has only a few counts. This chain uses TRBV25-1 with TRBJ2-7; weak D call: TRBD1 (5 bases). V lost 0 bases and J lost 6, with 15 bases in between. CDR1 is MGHDK, CDR2 SYGVNS, per germline. The CDR3 has 15 amino acids. The CDR3 here is CASSEYEGHRPEQYF. The CDR3 DNA reads as TGTGCCAGCAGTGAATATGAAGGACACCGCCCCGAGCAGTACTTC.